A selection of T cell receptor beta chains follows, all from one sample in a study of monozygotic twins with inflammatory bowel disease. TCRdb derives one entry per CDR3 protein from the 5' RACE reads, leaving out DNA. This sample contains 150,000 to 200,000 distinct CDR3 sequences. The sample consisted of blood. These TCRs come from a human donor with ulcerative colitis or Crohn's disease, or a healthy co-twin of an affected twin (not recorded which). Both conserved end residues are part of each CDR3. Fields, in order: V gene, clone size, J gene, CDR3 protein. Where a row states a size, it is once, few, many or the class of an expanded clone; other rows omit it.

>TRBV6-1|-|TRBJ2-7
CASTNRHRGTYEQYF
>TRBV27|-|TRBJ2-3
CASSLMGQSSTDTQYF
>TRBV20-1|-|TRBJ2-7
CSADPARGYYEQYF
>TRBV14|-|TRBJ1-1
CASSIVGTEAFF
>TRBV4-1|-|TRBJ2-7
CASSQVGGGGSYEQYF
>TRBV19|-|TRBJ1-5
CASSMAPYRDQPQHF
>TRBV13|-|TRBJ2-1
CASSSLLAGGRNEQFF
>TRBV11-2|-|TRBJ2-1
CASSLDGTSDHEQFF
>TRBV20-1|-|TRBJ1-1
CSASSGVTEAFF
>TRBV15|-|TRBJ2-7
CATGEGPSYEQYF
>TRBV29-1|-|TRBJ2-1
CSVGGGGGSYNEQFF
>TRBV5-1|-|TRBJ1-1
CASSLEGATEAFF
>TRBV20-1|-|TRBJ1-2
CSATPNLYGYTF
>TRBV6-2/TRBV6-3|-|TRBJ2-3
CASEAHRTGGPYNTQYF
>TRBV20-1|-|TRBJ1-1
CSARDGGAEAFF
>TRBV7-2|-|TRBJ2-6
CASSFSGSPSGANVLTF
>TRBV27|-|TRBJ2-3
CASSWPGSDTQYF
>TRBV6-4|-|TRBJ1-1
CASSPGTGLIGAFF
>TRBV12-3/TRBV12-4|-|TRBJ2-1
CASRPAGSYNEQFF
>TRBV4-3|-|TRBJ1-2
CASSQETGNNYGYTF
>TRBV30|-|TRBJ1-2
CAWSVRKFYGYTF
>TRBV12-3/TRBV12-4|-|TRBJ2-7
CASSRTGLSYEQYF
>TRBV5-1|-|TRBJ2-5
CASSLKSWETQYF
>TRBV7-2|-|TRBJ1-1
CASSFRAMNTEAFF
>TRBV30|-|TRBJ1-1
CAWSPGRGMNTEAFF
>TRBV5-1|-|TRBJ1-1
CASSWDRDGAFF
>TRBV29-1|medium-sized|TRBJ2-5
CSVEERVTGDETQYF
>TRBV20-1|-|TRBJ2-1
CSASGESGNEQFF
>TRBV6-5|-|TRBJ1-5
CASSYYQSLPGHQHF
>TRBV10-3|-|TRBJ2-5
CAISESLAFQETQYF
>TRBV29-1|-|TRBJ1-3
CSVVPSAWRNTIYF
>TRBV7-2|-|TRBJ1-2
CASSLGYGYGYTF
>TRBV10-3|-|TRBJ2-1
CAIFVKAYNEQFF
>TRBV29-1|-|TRBJ1-2
CSVVAGESYGYTF
>TRBV7-2|-|TRBJ2-3
CASSWRPGRGITDTQYF
>TRBV5-1|-|TRBJ1-1
CASRVMGGTEAFF
>TRBV3-1|-|TRBJ2-1
CASSQVRASYNEQFF
>TRBV18|-|TRBJ1-4
CASSPPGLGREEEKLFF
>TRBV11-2|-|TRBJ1-6
CASSLPGRDNSPLHF
>TRBV29-1|-|TRBJ2-5
CSVEDPGTVLNQETQYF
>TRBV20-1|-|TRBJ1-2
CSASSRDRDPRGYTF
>TRBV11-2|-|TRBJ2-2
CASSSAPYSGSRGGELFF
>TRBV16|-|TRBJ2-7
CASSHSDRDEQYF
>TRBV20-1|-|TRBJ2-4
CSALDRVDIQYF
>TRBV5-1|-|TRBJ1-3
CASSRDGSSGNTIYF
>TRBV7-2|-|TRBJ2-1
CASSLGGGRSRNEQFF
>TRBV11-2|-|TRBJ2-5
CASSLEGYRQGAQYF
>TRBV15|-|TRBJ1-1
CATSEEVIDTEAFF
>TRBV18|-|TRBJ1-6
CASSPAGPGNSPLHF
>TRBV29-1|-|TRBJ2-3
CSVIGRGVVSDMQYF
>TRBV7-9|-|TRBJ2-1
CASSLEGGGAKNEQFF
>TRBV19|-|TRBJ2-1
CASSIRGDRYNEQFF
>TRBV20-1|-|TRBJ2-1
CSAKDWLNEQFF
>TRBV6-5|-|TRBJ1-1
CASSFPLISEAFF
>TRBV12-3/TRBV12-4|-|TRBJ1-4
CASSLGGVNEKLFF
>TRBV9|-|TRBJ2-1
CASSVSGASYNEQFF
>TRBV29-1|-|TRBJ1-2
CSTTPGINYGYTF
>TRBV7-6|-|TRBJ1-1
CASSLGPGNTEAFF